The entry that follows covers one TCR beta chain sequence. The CDR3 has 17 amino acids. The V gene's germline CDR1 is MDHEN and CDR2 SYDVKM. Losses at the gene ends were 3 bases for V and 7 bases for J; bases not matched to a gene: 14. These data originate in a study of blood T cells in healthy people across ages. Combining a sample-barcoded 5' primer with a J-beta primer mix, a second PCR ran for roughly 6 to 12 cycles. TCRdb ran MiXCR on the 5' RACE reads and lists one entry per CDR3 protein. Among hundreds of thousands of distinct CDR3 sequences listed, 25% to 30% were seen once. These same data were also listed under a study on T cells of mothers and their children.

Sequences were obtained from blood. This TCR derives from a boy younger than 18 in good health. The gene calls are TRBV28 and TRBJ1-5; the match to TRBD1 covers 8 bases. Here the CDR3 reads CASSFSNRGQGRQPQHF. As DNA, the CDR3 is TGTGCCAGCAGTTTTTCGAACCGAGGACAGGGCCGACAGCCCCAGCATTTT.